The TCR beta chain under discussion was sequenced for a study of cytomegalovirus exposure and HLA in healthy donors. The PCR used 60 Vbeta and 13 Jbeta primers. This table comes from immunoSEQ multiplex PCR, and its TCRdb copy is limited to in-frame clones, with some not included. The data contain about 78,000 clones, about 81% of them seen just once; the ten biggest clones take up roughly 2.6%. This CDR3 has 13 residues. Germline CDR1 is SEHNR and CDR2 is FQNEAQ (reference sequence). Trimming took off 3 bases at V and 4 bases at J, with 9 bases between the two ends. The TCR comes from a woman aged 45-59 years in good health and CMV-seronegative. The chain couples TRBV7-9 to TRBJ1-1; perhaps TRBD1 as D (5 bases). The sample comprised PBMCs. The CDR3 here is CASSFGRGTEAFF. CDR3 DNA sequence: TGTGCCAGCAGCTTTGGTAGGGGCACTGAAGCTTTCTTT.